These 11 T cell receptor beta chains originate from one sample sequenced in a study of vaccination and CD4 T cells after COVID-19. The antigens of these receptors remain unknown. The Oncomine TCR Beta short-read assay generated sequence data from the DNA of cultured CD4+ T cells. TCRdb re-called the PCR reads with MiXCR, one entry per CDR3 protein. The sample has 12,000 to 15,000 distinct CDR3 sequences; about 25% are singletons. Documented treatment: roughly 11-day PBMC culture with coronavirus spike peptide pools or control peptides (ViraFEST assay). Sequenced sample: CD4+ T cells from blood, cultured in vitro. The receptor set was obtained from a human donor who had recovered from COVID-19.

This chain joins TRBV5-1 and TRBJ1-1; 7 nucleotides match TRBD1. The CDR3 covers 16 residues. Germline V gene data show CDR1 as SGHRS and CDR2 as YFSETQ. Trimming cost V 4 bases and J 2 bases; bases outside gene matches: 11. The CDR3 loop is CASSPGAGGANTEAFF. The CDR3 coding sequence is TGCGCCAGCAGCCCCGGGGCAGGGGGGGCCAACACTGAAGCTTTCTTT.

The chain has TRBV6-5 and TRBJ2-7; D is possibly TRBD2 (5 bases). CDR3 length equals 16 residues. V lost 2 bases to trimming and J lost 5 bases, with 19 bases between them. Looked up from germline, CDR1 is MNHEY and CDR2 is SVGAGI. Here the CDR3 DNA reads TGTGCCAGCAGTTACAGCCCCATGACGGGGAACCACGAGCAGTACTTC. This gives the protein CASSYSPMTGNHEQYF.

The chain uses TRBV6-5 and TRBJ1-1; unclear D gene. CDR1 is MNHEY, CDR2 SVGAGI, per germline. The ends were cut back, 4 bases at V and 0 bases at J, with 12 bases in the middle. The CDR3 is 15 residues long. The CDR3 spells CASSSPLGMNTEAFF. The DNA for the CDR3 is TGTGCCAGCAGTTCCCCCCTAGGTATGAACACTGAAGCTTTCTTT.

This rearrangement joins TRBV2 to TRBJ1-5; D possibly corresponds to TRBD1 (5 bases). The CDR3 totals 13 residues. From germline, CDR1 is SNHLY and CDR2 FYNNEI. V shed 6 bases and J shed 6 bases, with 12 bases lying between them. CDR3 loop: CASRGQGGQPQHF. The CDR3 DNA is TGTGCCAGCAGGGGGCAGGGCGGTCAGCCCCAGCATTTT.

This clonotype was counted between two and nine times. The rearrangement links TRBV5-1 to TRBJ1-1, with a weak D call TRBD1 (5 bases). The V gene's germline CDR1 is SGHRS and CDR2 YFSETQ. Trimming left V 3 bases short and J 6 bases short, with 18 bases between. The CDR3 is made up of 15 amino acids. The CDR3 sequence: CASSYRDVGSSEAFF. CDR3 nucleotide sequence: TGCGCCAGCAGCTACCGGGACGTGGGGAGTTCTGAAGCTTTCTTT.

This chain links TRBV20-1 with TRBJ1-2; 8 bases agree with TRBD1. Per the germline V gene, CDR1 is DFQATT and CDR2 is SNEGSKA (reference sequence). This CDR3 has 13 residues. V lost 5 bases, J lost 2 bases, and 4 bases stayed unmatched. The CDR3: CSARQGPNYGYTF. Written as DNA, the CDR3 is TGCAGTGCTCGACAGGGGCCCAACTATGGCTACACCTTC.

This clonotype occurred a few times. V is TRBV20-1 and J is TRBJ2-5; 10 bases are shared with TRBD2. V gave up 5 bases and J gave up 5 bases; unmatched junction bases: 14. From germline, CDR1 is DFQATT and CDR2 SNEGSKA (reference sequence). This CDR3 comprises 16 residues. This CDR3 is CSAFESGGESQETQYF. CDR3 bases: TGCAGTGCTTTCGAGAGCGGGGGGGAATCTCAGGAGACCCAGTACTTC.

This clonotype was counted between two and nine times. The V and J genes are TRBV12-3 or TRBV12-4 and TRBJ1-2, with unresolved D. The CDR3 runs to 13 residues. The V gene lost 6 bases and the J gene lost 4 bases, with 12 bases spanning the gap. CDR3 loop: CASRRGEFYGYTF. DNA for the CDR3: TGTGCCAGCAGGCGTGGGGAGTTCTATGGCTACACCTTC.

This clonotype was seen a handful of times. This chain connects TRBV20-1 to TRBJ2-7, with 7 bases aligning to TRBD1. The CDR3 spans 13 residues. Trimming took 6 bases from V and 3 from J; bases not matched to a gene: 8. Germline loops: CDR1 DFQATT, CDR2 SNEGSKA (reference sequence). The CDR3 sequence: CSASTGANYEQYF. The CDR3 DNA follows: TGCAGTGCGAGCACAGGGGCGAACTACGAGCAGTACTTC.

In this sample, this clonotype turned up a few times. The rearrangement links TRBV5-1 to TRBJ1-4; no clear D gene. The CDR3 spans 16 residues. The germline gives CDR1 SGHRS, CDR2 YFSETQ. Trimming stripped 4 bases from V and 12 bases from J, with 25 bases between. CDR3 sequence: CASSIGPVGPIVELFF. In DNA form, the CDR3 reads TGCGCCAGCAGCATAGGCCCCGTCGGCCCGATTGTCGAACTGTTTTTT. The full variable domain, its missing parts supplied by reference TRBV5-1 and TRBJ1-4, is KAGVTQTPRYLIKTRGQQVTLSCSPISGHRSVSWYQQTPGQGLQFLFEYFSETQRNKGNFPGRFSGRQFSNSRSEMNVSTLELGDSALYLCASSIGPVGPIVELFFGSGTQLSVL.

This clonotype turned up a few times. This sequence joins TRBV5-4 and TRBJ2-3, with a tentative D call TRBD2 (5 bases). This CDR3 contains 13 residues. Trimming pared 4 bases from V and 4 bases from J, leaving 10 bases between. Germline V gene sequence: CDR1 SGHNT, CDR2 YYREEE (reference sequence). For the CDR3, the DNA is TGTGCCAGCAGCCTGGACTCGGCAGATACGCAGTATTTT. As protein: CASSLDSADTQYF.